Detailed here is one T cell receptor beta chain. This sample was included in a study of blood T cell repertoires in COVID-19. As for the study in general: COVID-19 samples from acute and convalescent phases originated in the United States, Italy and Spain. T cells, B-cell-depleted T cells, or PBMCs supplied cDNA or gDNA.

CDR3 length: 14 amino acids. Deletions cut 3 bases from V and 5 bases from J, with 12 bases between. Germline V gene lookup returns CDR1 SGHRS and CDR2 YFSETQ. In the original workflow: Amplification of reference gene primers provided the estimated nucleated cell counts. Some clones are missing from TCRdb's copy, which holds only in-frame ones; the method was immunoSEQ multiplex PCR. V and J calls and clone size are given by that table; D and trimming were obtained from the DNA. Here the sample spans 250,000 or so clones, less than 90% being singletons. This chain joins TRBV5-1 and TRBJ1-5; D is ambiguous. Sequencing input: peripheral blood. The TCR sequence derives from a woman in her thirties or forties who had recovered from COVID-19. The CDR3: CASSYGSPDQPQHF. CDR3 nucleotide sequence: TGCGCCAGCAGCTACGGGTCTCCCGATCAGCCCCAGCATTTT.